The 6 T cell receptor beta chains given below trace back to one sample, sequenced in a study of shared clonotypes between healthy human individuals (dated by TCRdb to about 2020). Libraries were made using the immunoSEQ multiplex PCR assay. TCRdb limited this immuneACCESS table to in-frame rearrangements with V and J called. A share of clones is missing; checked studies link under half to unresolved V genes, and the rest is unexplained. Within this sample are around 500,000 clones, with 79% of them counted one time only. The top ten constitute about an eighth of the sample. Sequenced material: PBMCs. The receptors come from a woman aged 40 to 55 in good health. Some clones in this sample may be carry-over from other donors' samples.

CDR3 DNA: TGTGCCATCGCTGGGGGAGGCCTCTCCTACGAGCAGTACTTC. As protein: CAIAGGGLSYEQYF. The rearrangement uses TRBV10-3 and TRBJ2-7; D may be TRBD2 (6 bases). V gave up 8 bases and J gave up 0 bases, with 14 bases separating them. The germline V gene has CDR1 ENHRY and CDR2 SYGVKD. The CDR3 extends over 14 amino acids.

This clone was recorded at least ten times. This chain links TRBV5-4 with TRBJ2-2; 8 bases agree with TRBD1. This CDR3 comprises 16 residues. CDR1 is SGHNT and CDR2 is YYREEE in the germline V gene (reference sequence). The junction had 6 bases not matched to a gene; V was cut back by 1 base and J by 4 bases. The CDR3 loop reads CASSLNRGAGTGELFF. DNA for the CDR3: TGTGCCAGCAGCTTGAACAGGGGGGCGGGCACCGGGGAGCTGTTTTTT.

The genes are TRBV10-3 and TRBJ1-6, with a tentative D call TRBD1 (5 bases). Trimming removed 8 bases from V and 3 bases from J, with 14 bases in between. Germline V lookup: CDR1 ENHRY, CDR2 SYGVKD. This CDR3 contains 15 residues. The CDR3 loop is CAIGGDRNYNSPLHF. In DNA form, the CDR3 reads TGTGCCATCGGCGGGGACCGGAACTATAATTCACCCCTCCACTTT.

This chain uses TRBV4-2 with TRBJ2-3; TRBD2 agrees at 8 bases. This CDR3 comprises 15 residues. V dropped 0 bases and J dropped 5; count of bases not matched to a gene: 4. CDR1 LGHNA and CDR2 YNFKEQ come from the germline V gene. The CDR3 bases are TGTGCCAGCAGCCAAGAGCCAGCGGGAGTAGATACGCAGTATTTT. As protein: CASSQEPAGVDTQYF.

V is TRBV5-1 and J is TRBJ1-1; D might be TRBD1 (5 bases). Germline CDR1 and CDR2: SGHRS and YFSETQ. CDR3 size: 15 residues. The ends were cut back, 5 bases at V and 4 bases at J, with 18 bases in the middle. CDR3 protein: CASSEGSGKGTEAFF. DNA for the CDR3: TGCGCCAGCAGTGAGGGATCAGGGAAGGGCACTGAAGCTTTCTTT.

This chain links TRBV5-4 with TRBJ2-3, with unresolved D. This CDR3 is built from 14 residues. Trimming took off 0 bases at V and 2 bases at J, with 7 bases between the two ends. Germline V gene lookup returns CDR1 SGHNT and CDR2 YYREEE (reference sequence). CDR3: CASSLAGVTDTQYF. The CDR3 DNA is TGTGCCAGCAGCTTGGCCGGCGTCACAGATACGCAGTATTTT.